These T cell receptor beta chains were read from a single sample in a study of beta chain features in type 1 diabetes. The table came from immunoSEQ multiplex PCR; TCRdb's copy has only in-frame clones and leaves some out. The table records 200,000 to 250,000 clones, about a tenth of them present only once. Source material: central memory CD4+ T cells from blood. These receptors originate from a man younger than 35 in good health. The CDR3 runs from the conserved cysteine through the conserved F or W. A D gene is named only where the DNA matches it firmly. Some rows have no size entry. The others give once, few or many, or a class for an expanded clone.

j_gene	v_gene	d_gene	abundance	CDR3aa	CDR3nt
TRBJ2-7	TRBV7-8	TRBD2	few	CASSGGTSDLYEQYF	TGTGCCAGCAGCGGGGGGACTAGCGACCTCTACGAGCAGTACTTC
TRBJ2-3	TRBV5-4	-	-	CASSLPGSDTQYF	TGTGCCAGCAGCTTACCAGGGTCAGATACGCAGTATTTT
TRBJ2-2	TRBV28	TRBD1	-	CAHEGTGLTGELFF	TGTGCCCATGAAGGGACAGGACTCACCGGGGAGCTGTTTTTT
TRBJ1-2	TRBV29-1	-	-	CSVVLPGFYGYTF	TGCAGCGTTGTGCTTCCAGGGTTCTATGGCTACACCTTC
TRBJ2-4	TRBV7-9	-	-	CASSLAGQGLKNIQYF	TGTGCCAGCAGCTTAGCGGGGCAGGGGTTAAAAAACATTCAGTACTTC
TRBJ1-1	TRBV29-1	TRBD1	few	CSVEGQGGEEAFF	TGCAGCGTCGAGGGACAGGGTGGTGAAGAAGCTTTCTTT
TRBJ2-1	TRBV2	TRBD2	few	CASSKREDYNEQFF	TGTGCCAGCTCTAAGCGGGAGGACTACAATGAGCAGTTCTTC
TRBJ2-6	TRBV6-1	TRBD2	few	CAARGGSSGANVLTF	TGTGCCGCCCGCGGGGGGAGCTCTGGGGCCAACGTCCTGACTTTC
TRBJ2-1	TRBV14	TRBD2	many	CASSQDITSGRAQFF	TGTGCCAGCAGCCAAGATATAACTAGCGGGAGAGCGCAGTTCTTC
TRBJ2-7	TRBV6-1	TRBD1	few	CASSTGTGVYEQYF	TGTGCCAGCAGCACCGGGACAGGGGTGTACGAGCAGTACTTC
TRBJ2-7	TRBV4-3	-	-	CASSQGKGYEQYF	TGCGCCAGCAGCCAAGGGAAGGGCTACGAGCAGTACTTC
TRBJ2-3	TRBV5-1	-	-	CASSTDGQSTDTQYF	TGCGCCAGCAGCACGGACGGACAGAGCACAGATACGCAGTATTTT
TRBJ2-5	TRBV27	TRBD2	many	CASSLFSGSETQYF	TGTGCCAGCAGTTTATTTAGCGGGAGTGAGACCCAGTACTTC
TRBJ1-1	TRBV7-9	-	few	CASSFTTEAFF	TGTGCCAGCAGCTTTACCACTGAAGCTTTCTTT
TRBJ2-3	TRBV30	TRBD2	few	CAWSRLAGHTDTQYF	TGTGCCTGGAGTAGGTTAGCGGGGCACACAGATACGCAGTATTTT
TRBJ1-1	TRBV18	-	-	CASSPISGNTEAFF	TGTGCCAGCTCACCAATATCAGGGAACACTGAAGCTTTCTTT
TRBJ2-1	TRBV25-1	TRBD2	-	CASSPLTRLAGDHNEQFF	TGTGCCAGCAGCCCCCTCACGAGACTAGCGGGAGATCACAATGAGCAGTTCTTC
TRBJ2-3	TRBV7-8	TRBD2	-	CASRSTRGRALFTDTQYF	TGTGCCAGCAGAAGTACTCGGGGGAGGGCCCTATTCACAGATACGCAGTATTTT
TRBJ2-7	TRBV5-6	TRBD1	few	CASSLGTGQMSSYEQYF	TGTGCCAGCAGCCTAGGGACAGGACAAATGAGCTCCTACGAGCAGTACTTC
TRBJ2-3	TRBV7-9	-	few	CASSHLTATDTQYF	TGTGCCAGCAGCCACCTGACAGCCACAGATACGCAGTATTTT
TRBJ2-7	TRBV18	-	few	CASSPSTDSSYEQYF	TGTGCCAGCTCACCTTCTACAGATAGCTCCTACGAGCAGTACTTC
TRBJ2-2	TRBV29-1	-	-	CSVEGTFKGELFF	TGCAGCGTTGAGGGGACATTTAAGGGGGAGCTGTTTTTT
TRBJ1-2	TRBV7-3	TRBD1	few	CASSLTGTGGYYGYTF	TGTGCCAGCAGCTTAACCGGGACAGGGGGATACTATGGCTACACCTTC
TRBJ1-2	TRBV28	-	-	CASSLQGNYGYTF	TGTGCCAGCAGTTTACAGGGAAACTATGGCTACACCTTC
TRBJ1-1	TRBV14	-	few	CASSGPGAGTEAFF	TGTGCCAGCAGCGGTCCCGGGGCGGGAACTGAAGCTTTCTTT
TRBJ1-1	TRBV10-3	TRBD1	-	CAISGDRNTEAFF	TGTGCCATCAGTGGGGACAGGAACACTGAAGCTTTCTTT
TRBJ2-3	TRBV11-2	-	-	CASSFRGPTSGTDTQYF	TGTGCCAGCAGCTTCCGTGGACCGACCTCTGGCACAGATACGCAGTATTTT
TRBJ2-2	TRBV19	TRBD2	many	CASSIAGGTGELFF	TGTGCCAGTAGTATCGCGGGAGGGACCGGGGAGCTGTTTTTT
TRBJ1-3	TRBV2	-	-	CASSGTVASSGNTIYF	TGTGCCAGCAGTGGGACCGTCGCGAGCTCTGGAAACACCATATATTTT
TRBJ2-1	TRBV5-1	-	-	CASRYDNNEQFF	TGCGCCAGCAGGTACGACAACAATGAGCAGTTCTTC
TRBJ2-3	TRBV9	-	many	CASSPFRPDTQYF	TGTGCCAGCAGCCCCTTTCGGCCAGATACGCAGTATTTT
TRBJ2-1	TRBV29-1	-	-	CSVAQLPGDEQFF	TGCAGCGTCGCACAGCTCCCGGGAGATGAGCAGTTCTTC
TRBJ2-5	TRBV30	-	-	CAWSVGRGEQYF	TGTGCCTGGAGTGTAGGTAGAGGGGAGCAGTACTTC
TRBJ2-1	TRBV2	TRBD1	few	CASHQTGSSYNEQFF	TGTGCCAGTCATCAGACAGGGAGCTCCTACAATGAGCAGTTCTTC
TRBJ2-3	TRBV4-1	-	-	CASSQGSLLAAVTSTDTQYF	TGCGCCAGCAGCCAAGGATCTCTACTTGCAGCGGTAACTAGCACAGATACGCAGTATTTT
TRBJ1-2	TRBV4-3	-	-	CASSLLGEVGDGYTF	TGCGCCAGCAGCCTCCTCGGGGAAGTCGGGGATGGCTACACCTTC
TRBJ2-3	TRBV7-2	TRBD2	few	CASSLGASGADTQYF	TGTGCCAGCAGCTTAGGGGCTAGCGGGGCAGATACGCAGTATTTT